The present T cell receptor (beta chain) was sequenced within a study of T cells in Graves' hyperthyroidism and ophthalmopathy. RNA transcripts served as the template for amplifying TCR beta CDR3 regions. The TCR CDR3 was amplified in a first-round RT-PCR using the HTBI primer set. TCRdb analysed the multiplex PCR reads with MiXCR anew, one entry per CDR3 protein. The sample lists roughly 260,000 distinct CDR3 sequences; roughly 15% were seen once. Germline V gene data show CDR1 as SNHLY and CDR2 as FYNNEI. V was clipped by 2 bases and J by 7 bases, with 14 bases between them. The CDR3 spans 14 residues. For this clonotype: Its specificity is unknown.

Overall study results and limits: Ophthalmopathy could be told apart from stable hyperthyroidism with a 13 V-J model.

Patients aged 18 to 65 had newly diagnosed hyperthyroidism of under 2 months' duration. Exclusion of patients followed from uncontrolled infection, other autoimmune disease, pregnancy or lactation. Out of approximately 10 ml of fresh peripheral blood came the PBMCs. This sequence originates from a woman between 40 and 50 years old with Graves' hyperthyroidism that later progressed to Graves' ophthalmopathy. The V gene is TRBV2, the J gene TRBJ1-2, with no clear D. The sequenced sample was blood. The CDR3 loop reads CASSEYKGFAGYTF. The CDR3 DNA is TGTGCCAGCAGTGAATATAAGGGATTCGCTGGCTACACCTTC.